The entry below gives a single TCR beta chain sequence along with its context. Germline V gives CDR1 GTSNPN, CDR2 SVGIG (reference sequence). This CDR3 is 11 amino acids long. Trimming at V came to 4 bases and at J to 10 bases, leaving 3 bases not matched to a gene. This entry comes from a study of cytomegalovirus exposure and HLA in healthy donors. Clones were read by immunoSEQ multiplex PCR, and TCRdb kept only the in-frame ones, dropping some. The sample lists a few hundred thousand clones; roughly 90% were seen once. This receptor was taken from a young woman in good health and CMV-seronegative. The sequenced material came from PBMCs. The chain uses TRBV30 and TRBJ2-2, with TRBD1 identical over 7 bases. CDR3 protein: CAWTTGTELFF. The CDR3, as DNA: TGTGCCTGGACGACAGGGACGGAGCTGTTTTTT.